The clone carrying this TCR beta chain was recorded once. The data originate from a study of blood T cell repertoires in COVID-19. The Seattle site enrolled patients during active infection and followed them longitudinally. This table comes from immunoSEQ multiplex PCR, and its TCRdb copy is limited to in-frame clones, with some not included. The table shows some 240,000 clones, with more than 75% occurring only once. The CDR3 has 15 residues. CDR1 and CDR2 from the germline V gene are MNHEY and SMNVEV (reference sequence). V gave up 5 bases and J gave up 8 bases; unmatched junction bases: 12. The source material was peripheral blood. The rearrangement links TRBV27 to TRBJ1-2; 9 nucleotides agree with TRBD1. The clonotype comes from a woman in her sixties or seventies with COVID-19, enrolled during active disease. The CDR3 bases are TGTGCCAGCAGTCCCGGGACAGGGAGCTTCGGCGGCTACACCTTC. Its translation: CASSPGTGSFGGYTF.